The rows below give T cell receptor beta chains drawn from one sample of a study of OX40 agonist ivuxolimab in advanced cancers. TCRdb keeps only in-frame clones here, not all; method: immunoSEQ multiplex PCR. The table has around 89,000 clones, roughly 90% seen once. The source material was CD4+ or CD8+ T cells sorted from blood, sampled in a trial of the OX40 agonist ivuxolimab. All receptors come from an adult with an advanced solid tumor such as melanoma, head and neck, liver or kidney cancer. CDR3s include the opening cysteine and the closing phenylalanine or tryptophan. A D gene is named only where the DNA matches it firmly.

CDR3 DNA,CDR3 protein,V gene,D gene,J gene
TGTGCCAGCCTCCCGGGGGCCCACTCCTACGAGCAGTACTTC,CASLPGAHSYEQYF,TRBV7-2,-,TRBJ2-7
TGTGCCAGCAGCCTCGACAGGGGCGAGCAGTACTTC,CASSLDRGEQYF,TRBV7-2,TRBD1,TRBJ2-7
TGTGCCAGCAGTTCGACTAGGTCCAATGAGCAGTTCTTC,CASSSTRSNEQFF,TRBV27,-,TRBJ2-1
TGTGCCAGCAGCTTAGTAGGAGAGAACACTGAAGCTTTCTTT,CASSLVGENTEAFF,TRBV7-8,-,TRBJ1-1
TGTGCCAGCAGCGTAGACGGTGGGGGACAGATCCAAGAGACCCAGTACTTC,CASSVDGGGQIQETQYF,TRBV9,TRBD1,TRBJ2-5
TGTGCCAGCAGTGCGCTCCAGGGGAGGGTCGCTGAAGCTTTCTTT,CASSALQGRVAEAFF,TRBV25-1,-,TRBJ1-1
TGTGCCAGCAGCTTGGCCTCTGGGACAGCTCACTATGGCTACACCTTC,CASSLASGTAHYGYTF,TRBV7-2,TRBD1,TRBJ1-2
TGTGCCATCAGTGAGGGACAGCTCCTCTACGAGCAGTACTTC,CAISEGQLLYEQYF,TRBV10-3,-,TRBJ2-7
TGTGCCAGCTCGTTACAGGGGGATACGCAGTATTTT,CASSLQGDTQYF,TRBV18,TRBD1,TRBJ2-3
TGTGCCAGCAGCTTGGCTACAGCCACCTACGAGCAGTACTTC,CASSLATATYEQYF,TRBV7-2,-,TRBJ2-7